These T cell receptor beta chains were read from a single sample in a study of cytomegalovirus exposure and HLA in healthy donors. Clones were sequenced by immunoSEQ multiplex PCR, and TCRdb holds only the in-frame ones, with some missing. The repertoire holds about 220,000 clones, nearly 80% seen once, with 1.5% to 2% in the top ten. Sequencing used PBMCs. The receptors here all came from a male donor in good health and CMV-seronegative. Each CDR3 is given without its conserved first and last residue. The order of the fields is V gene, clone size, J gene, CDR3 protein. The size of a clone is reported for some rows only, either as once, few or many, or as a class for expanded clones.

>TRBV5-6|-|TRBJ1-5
ASSPGTGYQPQH
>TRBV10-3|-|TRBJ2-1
AIKQEVRNEQF
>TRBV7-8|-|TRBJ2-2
ASSRRVNVGELF
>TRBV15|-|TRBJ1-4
ATSRGGATNEKLF
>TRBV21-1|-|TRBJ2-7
ASSKRGSHSSYYEQY
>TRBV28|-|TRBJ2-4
ASRVLAGGRSSQ
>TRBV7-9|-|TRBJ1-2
ASSPDRIFSGYT
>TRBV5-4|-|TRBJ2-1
ASSLDGGDNEQF
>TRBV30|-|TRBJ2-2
AWSRISGTGELF
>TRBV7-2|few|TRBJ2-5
ASSLVTGGQETQY
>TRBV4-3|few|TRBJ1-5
ASSQDLETGSYQPQH
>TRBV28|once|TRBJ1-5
ASSLPLAAGGVPQH
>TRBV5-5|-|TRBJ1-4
ASSQGTGMKLF
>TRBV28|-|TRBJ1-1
ASSLSGESTEAF
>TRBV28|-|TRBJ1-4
ASRATGGDEKLF
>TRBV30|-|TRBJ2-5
AWSVGEGSWETQY
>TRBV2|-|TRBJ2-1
ASSGTEYNEQF
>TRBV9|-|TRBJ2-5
ASSVTSGGLQETQY
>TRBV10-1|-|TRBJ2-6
ASTEGRGKSASGANVLT
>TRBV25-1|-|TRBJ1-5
ASSRAGVGQPQH
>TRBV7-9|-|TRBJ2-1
ASSLNQLADEQF
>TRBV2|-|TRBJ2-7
ASSEAGRYEQY
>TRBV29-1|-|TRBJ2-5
SVGSGGHGTQY
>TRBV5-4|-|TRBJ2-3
ASSQPDRGNADTQY
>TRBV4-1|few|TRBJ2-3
ASSQDAQAGATDTQY
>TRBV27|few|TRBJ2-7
ASRKSGGYEQY
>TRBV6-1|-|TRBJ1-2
ASSEGTSGAIYGYT
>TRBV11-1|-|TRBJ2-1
ASSLAMTGALHNEQF
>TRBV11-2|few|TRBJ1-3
ASSLRRGSSGNTIY
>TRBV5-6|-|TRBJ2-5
ASSPMLVAGGRETQY
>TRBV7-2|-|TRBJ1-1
ASSLKWAGLNTEAF
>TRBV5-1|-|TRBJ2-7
ASSPGRGNTYEQY
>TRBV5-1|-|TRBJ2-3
ASSSSGEGDTQY
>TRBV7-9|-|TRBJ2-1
ASSLGSVAAGGF
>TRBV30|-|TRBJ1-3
ARIGVSGNTIY
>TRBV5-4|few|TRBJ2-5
ASSSPGSQETQY
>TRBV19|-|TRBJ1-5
ASSMEIGGLPQH
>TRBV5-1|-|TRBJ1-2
ASSLAAGPAGYT
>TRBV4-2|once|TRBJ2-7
ASSQGAEGPGSYEQY
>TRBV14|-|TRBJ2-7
ASSQGGPFYEQY
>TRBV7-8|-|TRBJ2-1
ASSLAGGAYNEQF
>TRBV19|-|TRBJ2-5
ASTPGGRETQY
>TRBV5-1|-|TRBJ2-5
PQGAGETQY
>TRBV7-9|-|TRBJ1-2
ASSPSWENGYT
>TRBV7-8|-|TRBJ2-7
ASSLKIGLAGGRSSYEQY
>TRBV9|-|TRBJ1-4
ASSPNRGVNEKLF
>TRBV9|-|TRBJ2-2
ASSASSGRNTGELF
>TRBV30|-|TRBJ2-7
AWSPGGEQY
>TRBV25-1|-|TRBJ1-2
ASSPRTADLDYGYT
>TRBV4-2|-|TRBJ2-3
ASSQDGVAGSTDTQY
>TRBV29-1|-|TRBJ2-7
SVEAGVPYEQY
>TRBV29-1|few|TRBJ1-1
SVADREGTEAF
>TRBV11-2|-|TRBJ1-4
ASSPLGEKLF
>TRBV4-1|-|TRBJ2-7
ASSLGSGTTYEQY
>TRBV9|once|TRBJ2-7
ASSDGTRSYEQY